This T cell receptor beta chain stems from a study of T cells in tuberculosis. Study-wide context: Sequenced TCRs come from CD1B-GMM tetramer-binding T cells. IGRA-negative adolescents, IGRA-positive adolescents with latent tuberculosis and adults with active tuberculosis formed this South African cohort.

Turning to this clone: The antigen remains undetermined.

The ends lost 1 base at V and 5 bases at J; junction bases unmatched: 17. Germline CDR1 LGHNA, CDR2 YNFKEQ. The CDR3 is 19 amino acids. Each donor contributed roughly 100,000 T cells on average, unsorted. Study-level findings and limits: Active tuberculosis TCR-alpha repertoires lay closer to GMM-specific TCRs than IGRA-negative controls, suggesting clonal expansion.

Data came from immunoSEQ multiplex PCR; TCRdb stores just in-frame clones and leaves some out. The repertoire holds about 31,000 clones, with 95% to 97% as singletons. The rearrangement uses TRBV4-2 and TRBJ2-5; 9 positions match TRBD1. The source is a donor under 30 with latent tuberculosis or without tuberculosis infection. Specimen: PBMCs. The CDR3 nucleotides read TGTGCCAGCAGCCAAGTCGGCGTTTCGGAGGACAGGGGATACGAGACCCAGTACTTC. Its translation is CASSQVGVSEDRGYETQYF.